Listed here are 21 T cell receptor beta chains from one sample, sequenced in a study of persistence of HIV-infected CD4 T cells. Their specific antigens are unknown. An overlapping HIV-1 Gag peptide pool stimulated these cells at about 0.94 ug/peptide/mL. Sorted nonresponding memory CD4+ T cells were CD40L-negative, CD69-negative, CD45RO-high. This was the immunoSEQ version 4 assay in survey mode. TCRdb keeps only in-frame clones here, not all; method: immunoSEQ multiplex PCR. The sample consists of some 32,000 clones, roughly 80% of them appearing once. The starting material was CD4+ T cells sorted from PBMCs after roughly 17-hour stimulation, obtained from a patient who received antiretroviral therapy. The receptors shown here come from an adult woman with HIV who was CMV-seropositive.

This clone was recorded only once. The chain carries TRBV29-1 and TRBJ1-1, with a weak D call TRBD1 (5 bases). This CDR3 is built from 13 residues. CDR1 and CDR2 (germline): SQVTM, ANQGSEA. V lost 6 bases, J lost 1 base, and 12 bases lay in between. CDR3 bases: TGCAGCGTCCTCGTCCAGGGGAACACTGAAGCTTTCTTT. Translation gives CSVLVQGNTEAFF.

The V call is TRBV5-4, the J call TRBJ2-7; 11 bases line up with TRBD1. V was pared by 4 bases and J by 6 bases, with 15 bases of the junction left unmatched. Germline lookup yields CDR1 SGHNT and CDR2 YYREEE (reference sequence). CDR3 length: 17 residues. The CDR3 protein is CASSPGGTGGLAGEQYF. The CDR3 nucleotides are TGTGCCAGCAGCCCTGGGGGGACAGGGGGGCTAGCAGGCGAGCAGTACTTC.

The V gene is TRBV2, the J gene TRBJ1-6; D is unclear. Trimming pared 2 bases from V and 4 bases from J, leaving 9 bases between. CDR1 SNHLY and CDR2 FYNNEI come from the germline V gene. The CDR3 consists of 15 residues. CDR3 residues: CASSELWGYNSPLHF. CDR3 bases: TGTGCCAGCAGTGAATTATGGGGTTATAATTCACCCCTCCACTTT.

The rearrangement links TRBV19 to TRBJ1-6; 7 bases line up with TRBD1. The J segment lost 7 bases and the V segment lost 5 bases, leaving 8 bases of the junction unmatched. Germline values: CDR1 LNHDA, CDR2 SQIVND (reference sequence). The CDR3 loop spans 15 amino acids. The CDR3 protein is CASSQDRSSNSPLHF. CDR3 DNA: TGTGCCAGTAGTCAGGACAGGTCAAGCAATTCACCCCTCCACTTT.

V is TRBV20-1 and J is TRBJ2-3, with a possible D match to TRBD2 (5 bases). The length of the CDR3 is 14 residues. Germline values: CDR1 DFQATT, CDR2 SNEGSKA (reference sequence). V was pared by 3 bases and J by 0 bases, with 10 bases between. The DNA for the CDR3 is TGCAGTGCTAGTCCCGGGGTGAGCACAGATACGCAGTATTTT. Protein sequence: CSASPGVSTDTQYF.

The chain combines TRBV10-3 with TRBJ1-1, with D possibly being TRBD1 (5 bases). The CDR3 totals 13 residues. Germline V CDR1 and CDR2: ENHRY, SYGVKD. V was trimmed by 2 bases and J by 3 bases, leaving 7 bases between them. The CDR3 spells CAISEDSDTEAFF. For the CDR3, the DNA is TGTGCCATCAGTGAGGACAGTGACACTGAAGCTTTCTTT.

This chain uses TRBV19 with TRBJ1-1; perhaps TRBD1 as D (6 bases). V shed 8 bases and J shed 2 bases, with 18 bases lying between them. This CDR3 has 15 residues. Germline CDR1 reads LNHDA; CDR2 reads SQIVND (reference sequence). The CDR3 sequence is CASWSQGSRNTEAFF. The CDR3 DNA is TGTGCCAGTTGGAGTCAGGGGAGTAGAAACACTGAAGCTTTCTTT.

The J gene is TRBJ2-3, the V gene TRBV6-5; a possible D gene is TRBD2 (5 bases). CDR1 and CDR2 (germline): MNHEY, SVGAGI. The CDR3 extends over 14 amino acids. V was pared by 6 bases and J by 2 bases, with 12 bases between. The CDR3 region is CASRQLGDTDTQYF. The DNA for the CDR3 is TGTGCCAGCAGGCAACTAGGAGACACAGATACGCAGTATTTT.

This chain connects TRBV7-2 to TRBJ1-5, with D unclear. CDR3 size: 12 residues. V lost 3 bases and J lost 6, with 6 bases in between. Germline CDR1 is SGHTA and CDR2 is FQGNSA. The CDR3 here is CASSFRAQPQHF. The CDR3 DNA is TGTGCCAGCAGCTTTCGGGCTCAGCCCCAGCATTTT.

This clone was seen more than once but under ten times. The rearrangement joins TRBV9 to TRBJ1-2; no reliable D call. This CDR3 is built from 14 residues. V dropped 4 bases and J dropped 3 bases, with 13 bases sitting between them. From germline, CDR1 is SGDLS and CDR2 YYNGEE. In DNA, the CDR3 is TGTGCCAGCAGCCACAGCGCTCCTCACTATGGCTACACCTTC. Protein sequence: CASSHSAPHYGYTF.

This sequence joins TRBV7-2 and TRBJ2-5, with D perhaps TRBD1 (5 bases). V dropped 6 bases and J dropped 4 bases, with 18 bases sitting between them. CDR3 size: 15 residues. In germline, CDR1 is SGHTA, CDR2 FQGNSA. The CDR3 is CASSKKAGLLETQYF. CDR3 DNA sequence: TGTGCCAGCAGTAAAAAGGCAGGGTTGCTAGAGACCCAGTACTTC.

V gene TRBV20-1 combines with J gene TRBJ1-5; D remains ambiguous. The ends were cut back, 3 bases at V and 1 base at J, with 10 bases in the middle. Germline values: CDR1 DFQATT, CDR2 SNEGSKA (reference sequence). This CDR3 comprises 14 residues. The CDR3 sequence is CSASEPWSNQPQHF. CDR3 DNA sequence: TGCAGTGCTAGTGAGCCATGGAGCAATCAGCCCCAGCATTTT.

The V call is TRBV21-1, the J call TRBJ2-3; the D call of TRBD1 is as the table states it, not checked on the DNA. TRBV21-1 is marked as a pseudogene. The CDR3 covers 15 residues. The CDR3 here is CASSKDSQHPDTQYF. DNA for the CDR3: TGTGCCAGCAGCAAAGACAGCCAGCATCCAGATACGCAGTATTTT.

The CDR3 DNA sequence: TGTGCCAGCAGTACCACGGACTGGCCTAGCACAGATACGCAGTATTTT. Translated: CASSTTDWPSTDTQYF. This chain connects TRBV6-2 or TRBV6-3 to TRBJ2-3; D may be TRBD2 (5 bases). Germline V gives CDR1 MNHEY, CDR2 SVGEGT. Deletions cut 5 bases from V and 0 bases from J, with 15 bases between. This CDR3 contains 16 residues.

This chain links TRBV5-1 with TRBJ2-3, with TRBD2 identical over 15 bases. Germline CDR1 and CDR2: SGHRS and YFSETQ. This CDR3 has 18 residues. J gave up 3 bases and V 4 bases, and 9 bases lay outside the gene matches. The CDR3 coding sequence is TGCGCCAGCAGCCTCAGTCCCGGGACTAGCGGGAGGACAGATACGCAGTATTTT. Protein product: CASSLSPGTSGRTDTQYF.

The CDR3 region has the DNA TGTGCCAGCGAAAGCAGGACTGAAGCTTTCTTT. Translation: CASESRTEAFF. The chain employs TRBV6-5 and TRBJ1-1; D remains ambiguous. Germline CDR1 and CDR2: MNHEY and SVGAGI. The CDR3 consists of 11 residues. The ends were cut back, 8 bases at V and 5 bases at J, with 9 bases in the middle.

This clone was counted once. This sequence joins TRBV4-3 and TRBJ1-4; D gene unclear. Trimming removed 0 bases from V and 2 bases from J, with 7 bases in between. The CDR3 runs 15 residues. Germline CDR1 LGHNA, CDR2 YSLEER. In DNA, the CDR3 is TGCGCCAGCAGCCAAGAGAGCAAGACTAATGAAAAACTGTTTTTT. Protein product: CASSQESKTNEKLFF.

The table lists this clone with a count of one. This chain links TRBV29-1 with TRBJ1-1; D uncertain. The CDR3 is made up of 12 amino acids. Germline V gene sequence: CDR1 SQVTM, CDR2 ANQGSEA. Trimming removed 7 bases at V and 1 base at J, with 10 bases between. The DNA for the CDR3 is TGCAGCGAACATACCCCGAACACTGAAGCTTTCTTT. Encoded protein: CSEHTPNTEAFF.

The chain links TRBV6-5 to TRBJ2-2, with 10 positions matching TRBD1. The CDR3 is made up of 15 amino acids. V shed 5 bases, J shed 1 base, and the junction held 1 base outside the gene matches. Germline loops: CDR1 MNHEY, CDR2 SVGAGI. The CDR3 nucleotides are TGTGCCAGCAGTAGGACAGGGGGGAACACCGGGGAGCTGTTTTTT. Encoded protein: CASSRTGGNTGELFF.

CDR3 loop: CASSQGVLAGPQETQYF. The CDR3 DNA follows: TGTGCCAGCAGCCAAGGGGTGCTAGCGGGGCCACAAGAGACCCAGTACTTC. The chain is built from TRBV3-1 (or the pseudogene TRBV3-2) and TRBJ2-5; 9 bases line up with TRBD2. The length of the CDR3 is 17 residues. Germline CDR1 reads LGHDT; CDR2 reads YNNKEL (reference sequence). After removal of 1 base from V and 2 bases from J, the junction contained 8 bases not matched to a gene.

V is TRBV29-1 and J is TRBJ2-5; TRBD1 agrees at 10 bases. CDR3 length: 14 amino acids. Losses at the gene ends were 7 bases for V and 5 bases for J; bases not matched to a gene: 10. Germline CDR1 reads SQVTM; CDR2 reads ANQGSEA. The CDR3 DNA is TGCAGCGCTGGAGGAAAGGGACAGGGGGAGACCCAGTACTTC. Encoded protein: CSAGGKGQGETQYF.